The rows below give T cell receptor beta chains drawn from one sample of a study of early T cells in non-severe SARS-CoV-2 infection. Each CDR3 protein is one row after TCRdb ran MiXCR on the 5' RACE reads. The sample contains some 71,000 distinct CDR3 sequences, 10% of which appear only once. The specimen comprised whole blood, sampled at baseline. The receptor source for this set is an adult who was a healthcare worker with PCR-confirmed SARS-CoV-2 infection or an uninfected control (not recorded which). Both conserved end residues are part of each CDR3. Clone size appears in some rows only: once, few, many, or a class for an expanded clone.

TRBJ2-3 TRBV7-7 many CASSQGPSPDTQYF
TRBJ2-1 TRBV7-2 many CASSLAQEQFF
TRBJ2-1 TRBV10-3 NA CAISESWTSGDEQFF
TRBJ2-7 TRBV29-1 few CSVDSQGSYEQYF
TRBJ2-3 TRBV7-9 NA CASSLESSSGRRYFTDTQYF
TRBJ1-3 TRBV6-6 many CASSPGQTYSGNTIYF
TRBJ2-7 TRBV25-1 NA CASSARRLAGGRYEQYF
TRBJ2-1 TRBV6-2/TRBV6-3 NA CASRPPGGSVSNEQFF
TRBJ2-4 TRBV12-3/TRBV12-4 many CASSPLAKNIQYF
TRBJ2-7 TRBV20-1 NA CSAPASGTSYEQYF
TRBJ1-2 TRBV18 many CASSLGQGAYYGYTF
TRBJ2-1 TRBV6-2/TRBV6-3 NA CASGDPRKQFF
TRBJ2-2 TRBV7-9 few CASSLSGAVTGELFF
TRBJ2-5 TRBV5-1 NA CASSLFQGEETQYF
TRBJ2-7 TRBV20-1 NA CSAGPLAGGPYEQYF
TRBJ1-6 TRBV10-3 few CAIRPGQGGDNSPLHF
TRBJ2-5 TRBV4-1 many CASSQWQGYGVTQYF
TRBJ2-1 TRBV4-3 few CASSQASGLGNADEQFF
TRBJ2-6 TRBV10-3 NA CAISESGTGANVLTF
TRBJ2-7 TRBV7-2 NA CASSTGTQVIYEQYF
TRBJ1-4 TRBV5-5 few CASSLDSGGRDEKLFF
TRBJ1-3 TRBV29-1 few CSVEDGTSSGNTIYF
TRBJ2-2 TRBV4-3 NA CASSQEIRQGNTGELFF
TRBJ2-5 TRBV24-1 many CATSEGGDEETQYF
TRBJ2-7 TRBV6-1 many CASNPGSSSYEQYF
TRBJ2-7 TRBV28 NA CASISRGKGAYEQYF
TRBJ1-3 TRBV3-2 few CASSQASGTEDSGNTIYF
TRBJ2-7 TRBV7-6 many CASSLGDGRGEQYF
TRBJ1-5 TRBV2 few CASSTSGNNQPQHF
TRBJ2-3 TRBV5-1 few CASSPGLAGDTQYF
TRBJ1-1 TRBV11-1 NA CASSRTGVPLEAFF
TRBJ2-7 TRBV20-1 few CSASGQSYEQYF
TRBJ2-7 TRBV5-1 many CASSPDRGTYEQYF
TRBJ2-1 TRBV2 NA CASVGGRADYNEQFF
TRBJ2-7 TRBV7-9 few CASSFTSTEQYF
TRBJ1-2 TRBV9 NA CASSVGGRENYGYTF
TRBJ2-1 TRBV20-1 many CSASKDAAGTSGRALNEQFF
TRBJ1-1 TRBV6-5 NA CASSSDRMNTEAFF
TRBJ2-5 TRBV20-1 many CSARGGLTTQETQYF
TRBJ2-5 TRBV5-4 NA CASSFEVLETQYF
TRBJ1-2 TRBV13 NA CASSLSRTGGIGYTF
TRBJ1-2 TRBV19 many CATTTNGLYGYTF
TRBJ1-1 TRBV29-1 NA CSVLLNTEAFF
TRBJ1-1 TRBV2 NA CASSDPAGRAFF
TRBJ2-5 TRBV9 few CASSNPGGGKETQYF
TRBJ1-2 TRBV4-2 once CASSQDLAMGYYGYTF
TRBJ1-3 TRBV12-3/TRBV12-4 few CAGGISGNTIYF
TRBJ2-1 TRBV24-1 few CATSSRLAGTYNEQFF
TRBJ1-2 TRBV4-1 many CASSLSQEGYGYTF
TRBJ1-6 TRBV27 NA CASRVGTSDNSPLHF
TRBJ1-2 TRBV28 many CASIRSQGLRGYTF
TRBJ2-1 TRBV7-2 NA CASSLLASSYNKQFF
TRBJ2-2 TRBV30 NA CAWTITSGGTGELFF
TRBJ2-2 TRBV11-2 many CASRSTGTGVTGELFF